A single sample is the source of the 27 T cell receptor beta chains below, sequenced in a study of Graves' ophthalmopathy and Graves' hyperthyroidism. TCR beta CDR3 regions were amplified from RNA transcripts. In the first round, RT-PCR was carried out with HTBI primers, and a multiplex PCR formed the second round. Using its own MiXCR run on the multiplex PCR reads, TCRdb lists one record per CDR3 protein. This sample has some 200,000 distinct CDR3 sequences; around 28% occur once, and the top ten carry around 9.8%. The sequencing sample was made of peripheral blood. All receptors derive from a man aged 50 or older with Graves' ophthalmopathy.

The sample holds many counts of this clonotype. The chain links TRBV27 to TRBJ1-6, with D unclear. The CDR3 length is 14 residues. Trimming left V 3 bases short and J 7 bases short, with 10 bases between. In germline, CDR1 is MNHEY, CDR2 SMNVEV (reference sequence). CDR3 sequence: CASSFSSGNSPLHF. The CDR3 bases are TGTGCCAGCAGTTTCTCGTCGGGGAATTCACCCCTCCACTTT.

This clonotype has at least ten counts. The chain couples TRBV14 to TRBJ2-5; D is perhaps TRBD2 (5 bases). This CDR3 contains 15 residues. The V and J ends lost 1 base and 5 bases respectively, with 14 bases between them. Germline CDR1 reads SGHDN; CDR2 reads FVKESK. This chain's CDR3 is CASSQVRTRGETQYF. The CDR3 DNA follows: TGTGCCAGCAGCCAAGTGAGAACCCGAGGGGAGACCCAGTACTTC. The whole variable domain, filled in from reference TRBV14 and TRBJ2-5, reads EAGVTQFPSHSVIEKGQTVTLRCDPISGHDNLYWYRRVMGKEIKFLLHFVKESKQDESGMPNNRFLAERTGGTYSTLKVQPAELEDSGVYFCASSQVRTRGETQYFGPGTRLLVL.

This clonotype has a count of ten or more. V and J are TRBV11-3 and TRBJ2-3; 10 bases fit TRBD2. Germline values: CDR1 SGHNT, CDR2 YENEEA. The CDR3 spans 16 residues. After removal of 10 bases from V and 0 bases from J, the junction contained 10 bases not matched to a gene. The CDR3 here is CATSGTSAISTDTQYF. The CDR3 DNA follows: TGTGCCACTAGCGGGACTAGCGCTATTAGCACAGATACGCAGTATTTT.

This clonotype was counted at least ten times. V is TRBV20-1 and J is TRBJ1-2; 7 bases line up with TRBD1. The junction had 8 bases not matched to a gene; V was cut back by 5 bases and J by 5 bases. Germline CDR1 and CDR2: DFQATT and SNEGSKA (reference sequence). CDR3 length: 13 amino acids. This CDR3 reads CSAYLPGGYGYTF. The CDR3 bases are TGCAGTGCTTACCTCCCAGGGGGTTATGGCTACACCTTC.

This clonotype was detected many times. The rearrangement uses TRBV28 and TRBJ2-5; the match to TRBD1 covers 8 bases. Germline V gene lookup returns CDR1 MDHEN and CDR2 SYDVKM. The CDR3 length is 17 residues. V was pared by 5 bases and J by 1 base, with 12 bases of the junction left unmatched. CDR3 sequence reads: CASSPHPGTGPQETQYF. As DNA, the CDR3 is TGTGCCAGCAGTCCCCACCCCGGGACAGGCCCCCAAGAGACCCAGTACTTC. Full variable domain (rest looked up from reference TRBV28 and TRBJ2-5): DVKVTQSSRYLVKRTGEKVFLECVQDMDHENMFWYRQDPGLGLRLIYFSYDVKMKEKGDIPEGYSVSREKKERFSLILESASTNQTSMYLCASSPHPGTGPQETQYFGPGTRLLVL.

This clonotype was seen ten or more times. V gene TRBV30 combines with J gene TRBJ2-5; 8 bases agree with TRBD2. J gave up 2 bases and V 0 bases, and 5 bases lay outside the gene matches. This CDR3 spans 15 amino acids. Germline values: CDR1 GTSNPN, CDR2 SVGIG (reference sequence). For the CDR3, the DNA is TGTGCCTGGAGTGTTGGCACTAGCGGACAAGAGACCCAGTACTTC. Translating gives CAWSVGTSGQETQYF.

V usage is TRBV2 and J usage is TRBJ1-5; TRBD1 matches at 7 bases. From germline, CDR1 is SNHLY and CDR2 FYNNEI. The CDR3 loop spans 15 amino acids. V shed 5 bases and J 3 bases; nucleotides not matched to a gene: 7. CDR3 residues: CASSLTGSNNQPQHF. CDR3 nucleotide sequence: TGTGCCAGCAGTTTGACAGGGAGTAACAATCAGCCCCAGCATTTT.

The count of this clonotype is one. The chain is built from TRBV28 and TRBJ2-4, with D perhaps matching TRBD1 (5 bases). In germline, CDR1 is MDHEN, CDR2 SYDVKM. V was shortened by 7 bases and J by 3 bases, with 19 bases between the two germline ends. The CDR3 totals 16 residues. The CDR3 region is CASTPWGDGDKNIQYF. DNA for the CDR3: TGTGCCAGCACCCCCTGGGGCGATGGGGACAAAAACATTCAGTACTTC.

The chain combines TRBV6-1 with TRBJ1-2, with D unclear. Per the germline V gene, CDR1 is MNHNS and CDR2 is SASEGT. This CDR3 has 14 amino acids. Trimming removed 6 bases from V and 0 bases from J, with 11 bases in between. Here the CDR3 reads CASSVLNSNYGYTF. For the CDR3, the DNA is TGTGCCAGCAGCGTATTGAACTCTAACTATGGCTACACCTTC.

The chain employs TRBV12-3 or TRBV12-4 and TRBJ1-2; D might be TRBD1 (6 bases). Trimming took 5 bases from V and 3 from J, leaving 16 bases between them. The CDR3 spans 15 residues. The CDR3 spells CASSIPDRTYYGYTF. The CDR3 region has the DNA TGTGCCAGCAGTATACCGGACAGAACATACTATGGCTACACCTTC.

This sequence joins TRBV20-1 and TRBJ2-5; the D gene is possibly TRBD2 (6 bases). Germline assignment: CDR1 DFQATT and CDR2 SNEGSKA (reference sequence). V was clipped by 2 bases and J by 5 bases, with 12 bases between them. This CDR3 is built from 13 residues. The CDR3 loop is CSARQGGRETQYF. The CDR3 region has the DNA TGCAGTGCTAGACAGGGAGGCAGGGAGACCCAGTACTTC.

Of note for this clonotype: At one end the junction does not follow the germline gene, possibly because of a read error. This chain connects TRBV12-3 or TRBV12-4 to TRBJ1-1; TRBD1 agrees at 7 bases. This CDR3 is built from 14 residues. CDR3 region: CASSWTGGNIEAFF. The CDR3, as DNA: TGTGCCAGCAGTTGGACAGGAGGAAACATTGAAGCTTTCTTT.

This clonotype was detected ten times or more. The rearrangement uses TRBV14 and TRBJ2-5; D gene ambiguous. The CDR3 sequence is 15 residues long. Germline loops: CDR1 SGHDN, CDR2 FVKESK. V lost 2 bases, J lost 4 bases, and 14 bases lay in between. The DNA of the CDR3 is TGTGCCAGCAGCCAATACTCGTCTGGGGTAGAGACCCAGTACTTC. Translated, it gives CASSQYSSGVETQYF.

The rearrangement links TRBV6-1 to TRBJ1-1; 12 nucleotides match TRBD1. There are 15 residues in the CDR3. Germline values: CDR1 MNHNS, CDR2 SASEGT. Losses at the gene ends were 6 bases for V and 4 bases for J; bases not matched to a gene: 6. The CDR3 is CASSSGQGAVTEAFF. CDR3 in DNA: TGTGCCAGCAGCTCGGGACAGGGGGCCGTCACTGAAGCTTTCTTT.

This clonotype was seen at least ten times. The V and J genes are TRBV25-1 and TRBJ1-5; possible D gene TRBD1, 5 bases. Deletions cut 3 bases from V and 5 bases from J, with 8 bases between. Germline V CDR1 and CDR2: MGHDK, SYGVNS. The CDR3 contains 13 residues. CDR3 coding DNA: TGTGCCAGCAGTGATGGGGCGGATCAGCCCCAGCATTTT. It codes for CASSDGADQPQHF. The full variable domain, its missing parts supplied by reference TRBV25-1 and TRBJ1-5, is EADIYQTPRYLVIGTGKKITLECSQTMGHDKMYWYQQDPGMELHLIHYSYGVNSTEKGDLSSESTVSRIRTEHFPLTLESARPSHTSQYLCASSDGADQPQHFGDGTRLSIL.

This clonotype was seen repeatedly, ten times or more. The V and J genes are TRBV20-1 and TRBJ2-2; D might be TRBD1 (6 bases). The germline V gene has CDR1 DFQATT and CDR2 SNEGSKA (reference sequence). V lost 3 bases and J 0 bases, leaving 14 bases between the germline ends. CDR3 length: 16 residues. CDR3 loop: CSARPRRGSNTGELFF. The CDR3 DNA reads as TGCAGTGCTAGGCCCCGAAGGGGGTCGAACACCGGGGAGCTGTTTTTT.

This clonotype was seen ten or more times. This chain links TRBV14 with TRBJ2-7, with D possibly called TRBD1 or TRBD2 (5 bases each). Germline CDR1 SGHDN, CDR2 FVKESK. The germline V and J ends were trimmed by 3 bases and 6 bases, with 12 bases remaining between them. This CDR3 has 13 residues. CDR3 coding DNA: TGTGCCAGCAGCCATATCTCAGGGAGCGAGCAGTACTTC. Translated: CASSHISGSEQYF.

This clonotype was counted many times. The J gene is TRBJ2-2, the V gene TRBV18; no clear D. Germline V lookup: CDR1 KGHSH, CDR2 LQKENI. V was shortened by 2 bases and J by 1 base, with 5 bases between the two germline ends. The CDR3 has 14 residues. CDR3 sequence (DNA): TGTGCCAGCTCACCAAGGGAGAACACCGGGGAGCTGTTTTTT. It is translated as CASSPRENTGELFF.

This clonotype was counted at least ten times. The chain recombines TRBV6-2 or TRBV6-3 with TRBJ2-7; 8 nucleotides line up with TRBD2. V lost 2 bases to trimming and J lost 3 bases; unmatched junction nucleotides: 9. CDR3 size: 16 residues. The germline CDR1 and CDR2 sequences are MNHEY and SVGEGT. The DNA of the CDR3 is TGTGCCAGCAGTTACCGCGGGACTAGACCGAGCTACGAGCAGTACTTC. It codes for CASSYRGTRPSYEQYF.

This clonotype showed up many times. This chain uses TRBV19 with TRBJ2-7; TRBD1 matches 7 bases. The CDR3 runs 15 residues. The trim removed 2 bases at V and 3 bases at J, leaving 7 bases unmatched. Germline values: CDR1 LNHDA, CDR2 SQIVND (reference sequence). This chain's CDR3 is CASSISGGFDYEQYF. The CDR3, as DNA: TGTGCCAGTAGTATATCAGGGGGTTTCGACTACGAGCAGTACTTC.

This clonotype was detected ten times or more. The CDR3 region is CASSLVSGRIQYF. The CDR3 nucleotides are TGTGCCAGCAGTTTAGTTAGCGGGAGGATTCAGTACTTC. V and J are TRBV28 and TRBJ2-4, with 10 bases aligning to TRBD2. CDR3 length: 13 amino acids. The V gene end was trimmed by 2 bases and the J gene end by 10 bases; junction bases not matched to a gene: 2. Germline CDR1 is MDHEN and CDR2 is SYDVKM.

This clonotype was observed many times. This CDR3 is CASSHYTQETQYF. The CDR3 DNA sequence: TGTGCCAGCAGTCATTACACCCAAGAGACCCAGTACTTC. The V call is TRBV11-2, the J call TRBJ2-5; D not resolved. The V gene lost 6 bases and the J gene lost 1 base, with 9 bases spanning the gap. The CDR3 is 13 amino acids. The V gene's germline CDR1 is SGHAT and CDR2 FQNNGV.

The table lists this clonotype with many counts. The CDR3 sequence: CAWNRLAGETQYF. In nucleotides, the CDR3 is TGTGCCTGGAACCGACTAGCGGGAGAGACCCAGTACTTC. This chain connects TRBV30 to TRBJ2-5; 10 nucleotides match TRBD2. The ends lost 4 bases at V and 4 bases at J; junction bases unmatched: 3. Germline loops: CDR1 GTSNPN, CDR2 SVGIG (reference sequence). The CDR3 sequence is 13 residues long. Variable domain in full (rest from reference TRBV30 and TRBJ2-5): SQTIHQWPATLVQPVGSPLSLECTVEGTSNPNLYWYRQAAGRGLQLLFYSVGIGQISSEVPQNLSASRPQDRQFILSSKKLLLSDSGFYLCAWNRLAGETQYFGPGTRLLVL.

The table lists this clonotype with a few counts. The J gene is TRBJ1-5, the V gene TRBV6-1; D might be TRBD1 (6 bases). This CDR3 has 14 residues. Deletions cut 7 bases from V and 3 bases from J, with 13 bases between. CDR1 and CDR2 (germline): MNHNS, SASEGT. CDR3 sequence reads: CASMGANLNQPQHF. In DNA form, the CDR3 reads TGTGCCAGCATGGGGGCTAATCTCAATCAGCCCCAGCATTTT.

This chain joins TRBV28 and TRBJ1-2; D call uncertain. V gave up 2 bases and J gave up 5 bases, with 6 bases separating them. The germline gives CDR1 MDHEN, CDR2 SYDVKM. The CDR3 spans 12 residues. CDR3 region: CASSLSSYGYTF. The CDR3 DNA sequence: TGTGCCAGCAGTTTAAGCTCGTATGGCTACACCTTC.

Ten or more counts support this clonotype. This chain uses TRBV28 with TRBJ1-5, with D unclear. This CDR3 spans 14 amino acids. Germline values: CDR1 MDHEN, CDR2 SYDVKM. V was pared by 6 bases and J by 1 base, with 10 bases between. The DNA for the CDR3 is TGTGCCAGCAGCCATGGACTGAGCAATCAGCCCCAGCATTTT. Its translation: CASSHGLSNQPQHF.

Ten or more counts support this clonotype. Written as DNA, the CDR3 is TGTGCCAGCAGCTGGGACCTTATACCCTACGAGCAGTACTTC. As protein: CASSWDLIPYEQYF. This chain connects TRBV7-2 to TRBJ2-7; D may be TRBD1 or TRBD2 (5 bases each). V was trimmed by 4 bases and J by 2 bases, leaving 12 bases between them. CDR1 is SGHTA and CDR2 is FQGNSA in the germline V gene. The CDR3 has 14 amino acids.